The rows below give T cell receptor beta chains drawn from one sample of a study of patients and donors after allogeneic stem cell transplantation. TCRdb independently ran MiXCR on the RT-PCR reads; one entry per CDR3 protein. Of tens of thousands of distinct CDR3 sequences in the sample, 48% are singletons; the top ten hold roughly two thirds. Sequenced material: blood, either unsorted or a sorted T cell fraction (not recorded which). These receptors were collected from a human donor who was either an allogeneic HSCT recipient or a stem cell or donor lymphocyte infusion donor (not recorded which). It is not recorded whose cells these are; they may come from a transplant donor. CDR3s include the opening cysteine and the closing phenylalanine or tryptophan.

>TRBJ1-1|TRBV6-6
CASSYTTGSWAEAFF
>TRBJ1-5|TRBV27
CASSSGTGGNQPQHF
>TRBJ1-2|TRBV13
CASSSDYTAIYGYTF
>TRBJ1-2|TRBV10-3
CAINLGAYGYTF
>TRBJ2-1|TRBV12-3/TRBV12-4
CASRAWEGLYNEQFF
>TRBJ1-1|TRBV12-3/TRBV12-4
CASSSIGQETPGTEAFF
>TRBJ1-2|TRBV6-2/TRBV6-3
CASTIRRQMIGYTF
>TRBJ2-3|TRBV6-5
CASSYLWDRREDTQYF
>TRBJ1-2|TRBV28
CASSSRGRYGYTF
>TRBJ1-1|TRBV2
CASSGEAAPGPEAFF
>TRBJ1-3|TRBV7-2
CASSLVASGFGNTIYF
>TRBJ1-6|TRBV7-9
CASSFEEAGLSPLHF
>TRBJ1-6|TRBV6-4
CASSDKGTAGSPLHF
>TRBJ1-1|TRBV6-2/TRBV6-3
CASSYSRWETEAFF
>TRBJ2-3|TRBV7-3
CASKSLDTDTQYF
>TRBJ1-3|TRBV4-1
CASSQTSRGQGLSGNTIYF
>TRBJ1-3|TRBV5-5
CASNQGSSGNTIYF
>TRBJ2-7|TRBV5-6
CASSSRTGMFDEQYF
>TRBJ1-1|TRBV12-3/TRBV12-4
CASSLGRSWNLNTEAFF
>TRBJ2-6|TRBV12-3/TRBV12-4
CASSLSIVNVLTF
>TRBJ1-2|TRBV6-2/TRBV6-3
CASSRTAAGYGYTF
>TRBJ2-7|TRBV20-1
CSARTGGGDEQYF
>TRBJ1-2|TRBV28
CASSLSNYGYTF
>TRBJ1-2|TRBV12-3/TRBV12-4
CASSGDMDYGYTF
>TRBJ1-4|TRBV7-2
CASGTTGANEKLFF
>TRBJ1-6|TRBV20-1
CSARDPLVGFNSPLHF
>TRBJ1-2|TRBV6-6
CASLPTPSLYGYTF
>TRBJ1-2|TRBV7-2
CASSLFINRGQYGYTF
>TRBJ1-1|TRBV18
CASSPWGVRNTEAFF
>TRBJ1-6|TRBV20-1
CSARALDRAVDSPLHF
>TRBJ2-7|TRBV7-9
CASSLVGTSSYEQYF
>TRBJ1-3|TRBV5-1
CASSFGVSSGNTIYF
>TRBJ1-5|TRBV12-3/TRBV12-4
CASSSQGSNQPQHF
>TRBJ1-5|TRBV12-3/TRBV12-4
CASSLVGRGGQPQHF
>TRBJ1-1|TRBV12-3/TRBV12-4
CASSLTGVGTEAFF
>TRBJ2-7|TRBV12-3/TRBV12-4
CASRLAGGSLYEQYF